This record looks at one T cell receptor beta chain sequence and its context. The entry originates in a study of blood T cell repertoires in COVID-19. Germline CDR1 reads SNHLY; CDR2 reads FYNNEI. V lost 8 bases and J 0 bases, leaving 7 bases between the germline ends. The CDR3 consists of 12 residues. Authors' processing steps: Cell counts per sample came from amplifying reference gene primers. Sequencing was performed with immunoSEQ multiplex PCR; in TCRdb, only in-frame clones are kept and a portion is missing. For V, J and clone size, that table is used; D and trimming come from the DNA. The sample lists roughly 88,000 clones, around 75% occurring once.

This TCR came from a woman of 80 years or more with active or convalescent COVID-19. The chain employs TRBV2 and TRBJ1-1; D perhaps matches TRBD1 (5 bases). The sequenced material came from peripheral blood. The CDR3 bases are TGTGCCAGCGGGGGGTTGAACACTGAAGCTTTCTTT. It yields the protein CASGGLNTEAFF.